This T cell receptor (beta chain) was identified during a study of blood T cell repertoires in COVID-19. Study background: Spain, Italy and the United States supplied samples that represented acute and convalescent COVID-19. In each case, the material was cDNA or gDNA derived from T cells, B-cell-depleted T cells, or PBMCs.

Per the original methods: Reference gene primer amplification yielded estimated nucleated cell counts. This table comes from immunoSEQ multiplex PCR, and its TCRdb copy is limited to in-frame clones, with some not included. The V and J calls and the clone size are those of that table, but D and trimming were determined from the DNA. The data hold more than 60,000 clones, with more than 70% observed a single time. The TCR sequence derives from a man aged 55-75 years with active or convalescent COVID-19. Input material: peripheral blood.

The CDR3 here is CATSRSTDNEKLFF. The CDR3 DNA is TGTGCCACCAGCAGAAGTACTGATAATGAAAAACTGTTTTTT. The chain combines TRBV15 with TRBJ1-4, with no clear D. Between the trimmed V and J ends, which lost 2 bases and 4 bases, there was a span of 8 bases. Germline lookup yields CDR1 LNHNV and CDR2 YYDKDF (reference sequence). This CDR3 has 14 amino acids. Full variable domain (outside the CDR3, taken from reference TRBV15 and TRBJ1-4): DAMVIQNPRYQVTQFGKPVTLSCSQTLNHNVMYWYQQKSSQAPKLLFHYYDKDFNNEADTPDNFQSRRPNTSFCFLDIRSPGLGDTAMYLCATSRSTDNEKLFFGSGTQLSVL.